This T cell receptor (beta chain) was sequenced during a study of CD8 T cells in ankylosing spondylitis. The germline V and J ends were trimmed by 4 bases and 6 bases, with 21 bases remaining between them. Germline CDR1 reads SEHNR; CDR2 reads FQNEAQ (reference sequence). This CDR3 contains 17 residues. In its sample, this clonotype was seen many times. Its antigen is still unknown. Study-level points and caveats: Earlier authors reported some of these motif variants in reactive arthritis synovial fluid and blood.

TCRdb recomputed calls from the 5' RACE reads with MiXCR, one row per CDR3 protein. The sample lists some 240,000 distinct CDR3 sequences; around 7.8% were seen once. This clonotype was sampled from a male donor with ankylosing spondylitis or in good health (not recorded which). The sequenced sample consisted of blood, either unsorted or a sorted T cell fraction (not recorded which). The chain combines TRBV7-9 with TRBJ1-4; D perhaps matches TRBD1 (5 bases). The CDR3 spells CASSSRGPNKDDEKLFF. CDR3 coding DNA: TGTGCCAGCAGCTCTAGGGGTCCGAATAAGGATGATGAAAAACTGTTTTTT.